One sample yielded the 12 T cell receptor beta chains listed below, sequenced in a study of CD8 T cells in Susac syndrome. It was with random hexamers that roughly 0.5 to 1 ug RNA was reverse transcribed. TCRdb independently ran MiXCR on the immunoSEQ multiplex PCR reads; one entry per CDR3 protein. There are roughly 140,000 distinct CDR3 sequences in the sample; around 96% occur only once, and 0.16% lies in the top ten. Sequenced material: CD4+ T cells from PBMCs. Every receptor here comes from a human donor with Susac syndrome.

This clonotype has just one count. The chain recombines TRBV12-3 or TRBV12-4 with TRBJ2-2; D is ambiguous. There are 13 residues in the CDR3. V gave up 7 bases and J gave up 7 bases, with 13 bases separating them. Written as DNA, the CDR3 is TGTGCCAGCACCTCCCTCTCTGGCGGGGAGCTGTTTTTT. Amino acid sequence: CASTSLSGGELFF.

V is TRBV6-5 and J is TRBJ1-2, with D uncertain. Germline values: CDR1 MNHEY, CDR2 SVGAGI. The CDR3 runs to 13 residues. Trimming shortened V by 0 bases and J by 8 bases, and 10 bases separated the two germline ends. CDR3 DNA sequence: TGTGCCAGCAGTTACTCTTCTGGTCTCGGCTACACCTTC. Its translation: CASSYSSGLGYTF.

V is TRBV5-1 and J is TRBJ2-7; TRBD1 aligns across 9 bases. Germline-derived CDR1 and CDR2 are SGHRS and YFSETQ. The V segment lost 4 bases and the J segment 4 bases; nucleotides outside the gene matches: 9. This CDR3 comprises 15 residues. CDR3 protein: CASSPETGGIYEQYF. The CDR3 DNA reads as TGCGCCAGCAGCCCAGAGACAGGGGGGATTTACGAGCAGTACTTC. Drawing the rest from reference TRBV5-1 and TRBJ2-7, the complete variable domain is KAGVTQTPRYLIKTRGQQVTLSCSPISGHRSVSWYQQTPGQGLQFLFEYFSETQRNKGNFPGRFSGRQFSNSRSEMNVSTLELGDSALYLCASSPETGGIYEQYFGPGTRLTVT.

The V gene is TRBV20-1, the J gene TRBJ2-7; D remains ambiguous. The germline V gene encodes CDR1 DFQATT and CDR2 SNEGSKA (reference sequence). The V gene lost 2 bases and the J gene lost 5 bases, with 10 bases spanning the gap. The CDR3 totals 12 residues. CDR3 nucleotides: TGCAGTGCTAGAAACCCCCCCCACGAGCAGTACTTC. Translation: CSARNPPHEQYF.

The chain links TRBV5-1 to TRBJ2-3; 8 bases align to TRBD1. The CDR3 consists of 14 residues. Looked up from germline, CDR1 is SGHRS and CDR2 is YFSETQ. With 5 bases clipped from V and 2 bases from J, the junction kept 4 bases outside the gene matches. Here the CDR3 DNA reads TGCGCCAGCAGGACAGGGGAGCTCACAGATACGCAGTATTTT. As protein: CASRTGELTDTQYF. Full variable domain (rest looked up from reference TRBV5-1 and TRBJ2-3): KAGVTQTPRYLIKTRGQQVTLSCSPISGHRSVSWYQQTPGQGLQFLFEYFSETQRNKGNFPGRFSGRQFSNSRSEMNVSTLELGDSALYLCASRTGELTDTQYFGPGTRLTVL.

This clonotype appeared once. The chain recombines TRBV5-1 with TRBJ2-3; D is possibly TRBD2 (6 bases). Trimming left V 6 bases short and J 4 bases short, with 12 bases between. There are 13 residues in the CDR3. Germline CDR1 SGHRS, CDR2 YFSETQ. CDR3 loop: CASTGPGADTQYF. The CDR3 bases are TGCGCCAGCACCGGCCCGGGGGCAGATACGCAGTATTTT.

The chain uses TRBV20-1 and TRBJ2-5; a weak D match, TRBD2 (6 bases). Germline V gives CDR1 DFQATT, CDR2 SNEGSKA (reference sequence). The CDR3 loop spans 17 amino acids. V shed 0 bases and J shed 4 bases, with 21 bases lying between them. The CDR3 is CSARDHTTGRDGETQYF. The CDR3 nucleotides read TGCAGTGCTAGAGACCACACCACGGGGCGGGACGGAGAGACCCAGTACTTC.

The V and J genes are TRBV7-8 and TRBJ2-7; D not certain. V lost 7 bases and J lost 0, with 13 bases in between. Germline V gene data show CDR1 as SGHVS and CDR2 as FQNEAQ. The CDR3 has 14 residues. CDR3 nucleotides: TGTGCCAGCAAAAGCAGACTCAACTCCTACGAGCAGTACTTC. Its translation: CASKSRLNSYEQYF.

A remark on this clonotype: A read error may produce the germline difference seen at one junction end. This chain connects TRBV29-1 to TRBJ2-7; D is ambiguous. From germline, CDR1 is SQVTM and CDR2 ANQGSEA. There are 8 residues in the CDR3. Here the CDR3 DNA reads TGCAGCGTTGAAGATGTTTTTTTC. It specifies CSVEDVFF.

The V gene is TRBV19, the J gene TRBJ2-2; TRBD1 might be the D (5 bases). The V gene's germline CDR1 is LNHDA and CDR2 SQIVND (reference sequence). This CDR3 has 16 amino acids. Trimming pared 3 bases from V and 2 bases from J, leaving 13 bases between. CDR3 sequence: CASSIIGHANTGELFF. For the CDR3, the DNA is TGTGCCAGTAGTATTATAGGACACGCTAACACCGGGGAGCTGTTTTTT.

The genes are TRBV30 and TRBJ1-1; D is ambiguous. The length of the CDR3 is 15 residues. Trimming shortened V by 1 base and J by 0 bases, and 12 bases separated the two germline ends. The germline CDR1 and CDR2 sequences are GTSNPN and SVGIG (reference sequence). This chain's CDR3 is CAWSEPRGLNTEAFF. The CDR3 DNA sequence: TGTGCCTGGAGTGAGCCACGGGGATTGAACACTGAAGCTTTCTTT.

The chain links TRBV15 to TRBJ2-5; D gene uncertain. This CDR3 region has 14 residues. CDR1 and CDR2 (germline): LNHNV, YYDKDF (reference sequence). The ends were cut back, 0 bases at V and 0 bases at J, with 5 bases in the middle. The CDR3 here is CATSRDADQETQYF. The CDR3 DNA is TGTGCCACCAGCAGAGATGCGGACCAAGAGACCCAGTACTTC.